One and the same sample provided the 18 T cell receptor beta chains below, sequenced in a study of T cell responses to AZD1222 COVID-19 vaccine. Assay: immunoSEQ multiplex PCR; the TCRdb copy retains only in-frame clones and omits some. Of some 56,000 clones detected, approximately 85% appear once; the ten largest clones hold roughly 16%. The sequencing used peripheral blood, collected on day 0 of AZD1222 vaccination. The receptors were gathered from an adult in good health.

The CDR3 loop reads CAISDLRGANEQFF. The CDR3 bases are TGTGCCATCAGTGACTTACGGGGGGCTAATGAGCAGTTCTTC. The chain joins TRBV10-3 to TRBJ2-1; D possibly corresponds to TRBD2 (7 bases). V gave up 3 bases and J gave up 7 bases, with 13 bases separating them. Looked up from germline, CDR1 is ENHRY and CDR2 is SYGVKD. The length of the CDR3 is 14 residues.

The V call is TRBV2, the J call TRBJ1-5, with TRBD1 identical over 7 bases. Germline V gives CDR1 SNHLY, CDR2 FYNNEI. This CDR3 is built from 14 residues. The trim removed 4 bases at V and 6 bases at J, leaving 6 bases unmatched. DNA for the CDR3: TGTGCCAGCAGTGTCCGACAGGGTCTTCAGCCCCAGCATTTT. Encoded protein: CASSVRQGLQPQHF.

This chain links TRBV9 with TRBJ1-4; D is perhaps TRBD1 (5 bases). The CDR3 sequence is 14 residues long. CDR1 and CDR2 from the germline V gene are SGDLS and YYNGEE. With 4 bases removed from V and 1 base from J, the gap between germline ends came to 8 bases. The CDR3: CASSLGVTNEKLFF. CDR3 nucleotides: TGTGCCAGCAGCCTGGGGGTAACTAATGAAAAACTGTTTTTT.

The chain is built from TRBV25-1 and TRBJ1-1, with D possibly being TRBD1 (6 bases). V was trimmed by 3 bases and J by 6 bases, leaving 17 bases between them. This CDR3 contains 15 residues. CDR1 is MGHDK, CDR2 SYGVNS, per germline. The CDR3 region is CASSDTGRVTPEAFF. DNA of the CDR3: TGTGCCAGCAGTGACACAGGGCGGGTAACCCCTGAAGCTTTCTTT.

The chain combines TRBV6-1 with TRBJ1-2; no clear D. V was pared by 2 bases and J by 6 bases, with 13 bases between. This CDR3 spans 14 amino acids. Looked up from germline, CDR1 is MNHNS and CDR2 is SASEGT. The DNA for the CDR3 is TGTGCCAGCAGTGAACATGGGCAGTTGAATGGCTACACCTTC. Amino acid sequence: CASSEHGQLNGYTF.

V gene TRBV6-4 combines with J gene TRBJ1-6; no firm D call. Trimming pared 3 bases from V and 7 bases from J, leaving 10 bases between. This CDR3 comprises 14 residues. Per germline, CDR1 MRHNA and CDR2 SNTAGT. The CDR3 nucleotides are TGTGCCAGCAGTGAAATAGGAGAAAATTCACCCCTCCACTTT. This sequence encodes CASSEIGENSPLHF.

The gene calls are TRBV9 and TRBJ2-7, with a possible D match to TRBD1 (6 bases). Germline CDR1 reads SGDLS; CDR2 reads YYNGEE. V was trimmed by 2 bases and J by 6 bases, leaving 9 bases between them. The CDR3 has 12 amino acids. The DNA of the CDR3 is TGTGCCAGCAGCGTTGGGGACACCGAGCAGTACTTC. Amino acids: CASSVGDTEQYF.

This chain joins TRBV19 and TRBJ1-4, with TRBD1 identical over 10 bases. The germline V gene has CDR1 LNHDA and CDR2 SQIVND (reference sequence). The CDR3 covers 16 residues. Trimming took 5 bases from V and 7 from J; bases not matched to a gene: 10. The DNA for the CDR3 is TGTGCCAGTAGTCATGGAATGACAGGGGGCGGTGAAAAACTGTTTTTT. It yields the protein CASSHGMTGGGEKLFF.

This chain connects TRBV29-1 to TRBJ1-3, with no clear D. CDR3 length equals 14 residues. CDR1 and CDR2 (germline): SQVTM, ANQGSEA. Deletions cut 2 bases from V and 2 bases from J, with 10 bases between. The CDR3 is CSVESGFTGNTIYF. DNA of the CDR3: TGCAGCGTTGAATCAGGATTTACTGGAAACACCATATATTTT.

CDR3 loop: CASSQEALATQYF. CDR3 nucleotides: TGTGCCAGCAGCCAAGAAGCCCTAGCGACCCAGTACTTC. The genes are TRBV4-2 and TRBJ2-5; D possibly corresponds to TRBD2 (5 bases). CDR3 size: 13 residues. Germline V gives CDR1 LGHNA, CDR2 YNFKEQ. The V end lost 0 bases, the J end lost 7 bases, and 9 bases lay between the germline ends.

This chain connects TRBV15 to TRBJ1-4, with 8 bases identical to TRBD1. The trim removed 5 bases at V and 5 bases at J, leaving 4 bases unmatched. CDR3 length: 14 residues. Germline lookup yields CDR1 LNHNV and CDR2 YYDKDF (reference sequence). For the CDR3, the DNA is TGTGCCACCAGCCGACAGGGGCCGAATGAAAAACTGTTTTTT. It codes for CATSRQGPNEKLFF. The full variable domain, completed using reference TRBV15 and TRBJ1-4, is DAMVIQNPRYQVTQFGKPVTLSCSQTLNHNVMYWYQQKSSQAPKLLFHYYDKDFNNEADTPDNFQSRRPNTSFCFLDIRSPGLGDTAMYLCATSRQGPNEKLFFGSGTQLSVL.

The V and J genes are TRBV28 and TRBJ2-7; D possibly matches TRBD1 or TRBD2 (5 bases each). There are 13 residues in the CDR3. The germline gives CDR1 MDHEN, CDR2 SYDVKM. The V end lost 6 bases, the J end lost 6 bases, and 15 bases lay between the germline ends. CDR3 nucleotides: TGTGCCAGCAGGGGTCGAGGGGTGCGCGAGCAGTACTTC. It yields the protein CASRGRGVREQYF.

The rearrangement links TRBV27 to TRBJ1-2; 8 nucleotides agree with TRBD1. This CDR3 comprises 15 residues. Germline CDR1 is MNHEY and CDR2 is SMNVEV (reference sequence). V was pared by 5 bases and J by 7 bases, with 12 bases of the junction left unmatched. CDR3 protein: CASSPLDAGQGGYTF. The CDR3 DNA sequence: TGTGCCAGCAGTCCCCTCGACGCCGGACAGGGTGGCTACACCTTC.

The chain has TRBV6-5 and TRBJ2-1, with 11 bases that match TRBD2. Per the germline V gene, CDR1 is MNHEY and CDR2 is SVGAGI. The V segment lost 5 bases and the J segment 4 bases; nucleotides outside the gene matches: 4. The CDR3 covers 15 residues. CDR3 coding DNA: TGTGCCAGCAGTCGTACTAGCGGGGGTTACAATGAGCAGTTCTTC. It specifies CASSRTSGGYNEQFF.

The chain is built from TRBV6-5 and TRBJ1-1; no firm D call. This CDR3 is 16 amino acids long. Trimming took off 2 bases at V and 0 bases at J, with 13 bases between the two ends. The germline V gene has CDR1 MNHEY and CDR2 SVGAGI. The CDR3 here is CASSYSLEAMNTEAFF. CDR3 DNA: TGTGCCAGCAGTTACAGCTTGGAGGCAATGAACACTGAAGCTTTCTTT.

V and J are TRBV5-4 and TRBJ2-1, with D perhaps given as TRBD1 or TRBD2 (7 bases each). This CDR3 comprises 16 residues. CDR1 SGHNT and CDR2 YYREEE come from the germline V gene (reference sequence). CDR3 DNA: TGTGCATTCCGACTAGCCTCGGGACAGAGGTACAATGAGCAGTTCTTC. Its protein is CAFRLASGQRYNEQFF.

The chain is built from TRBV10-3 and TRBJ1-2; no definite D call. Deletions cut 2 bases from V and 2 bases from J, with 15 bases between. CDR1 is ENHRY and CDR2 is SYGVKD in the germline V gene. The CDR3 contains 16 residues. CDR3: CAISERSGSTNYGYTF. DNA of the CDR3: TGTGCCATCAGTGAGAGGTCGGGGAGTACAAACTATGGCTACACCTTC.

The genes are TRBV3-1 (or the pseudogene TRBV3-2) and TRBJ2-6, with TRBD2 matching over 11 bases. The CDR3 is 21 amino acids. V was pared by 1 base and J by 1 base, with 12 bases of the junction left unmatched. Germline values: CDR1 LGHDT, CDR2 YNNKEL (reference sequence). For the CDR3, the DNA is TGTGCCAGCAGCCAAGTCTTTAGCGGGGGGGCGTTTGTGTCTGGGGCCAACGTCCTGACTTTC. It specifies CASSQVFSGGAFVSGANVLTF.